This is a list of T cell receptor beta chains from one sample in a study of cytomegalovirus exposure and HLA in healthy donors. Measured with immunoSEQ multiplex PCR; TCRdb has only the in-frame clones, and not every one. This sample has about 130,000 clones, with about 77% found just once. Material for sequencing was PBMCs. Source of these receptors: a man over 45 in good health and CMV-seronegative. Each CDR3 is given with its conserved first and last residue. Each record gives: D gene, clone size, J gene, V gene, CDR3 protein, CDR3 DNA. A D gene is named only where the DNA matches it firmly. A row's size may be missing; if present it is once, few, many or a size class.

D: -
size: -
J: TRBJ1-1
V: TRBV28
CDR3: CASSTTGSTEAFF
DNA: TGTGCCAGCAGTACAACAGGGAGTACTGAAGCTTTCTTT

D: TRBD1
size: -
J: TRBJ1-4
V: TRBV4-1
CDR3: CASSQDGGQAYSTNEKLFF
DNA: TGCGCCAGCAGCCAAGATGGGGGACAGGCCTATTCGACTAATGAAAAACTGTTTTTT

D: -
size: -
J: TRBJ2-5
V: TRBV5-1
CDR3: CASSLGLAGIGQYF
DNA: TGCGCCAGCAGCTTGGGATTAGCCGGGATCGGGCAGTACTTC

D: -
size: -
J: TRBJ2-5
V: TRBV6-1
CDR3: CASSEAPAAGKETQYF
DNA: TGTGCCAGCAGTGAAGCCCCCGCGGCAGGGAAGGAGACCCAGTACTTC

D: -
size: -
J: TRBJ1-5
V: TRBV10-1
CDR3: CASSEGSQPQHF
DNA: TGCGCCAGCAGTGAAGGGAGCCAGCCCCAGCATTTT

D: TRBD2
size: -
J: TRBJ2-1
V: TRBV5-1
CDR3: CASSLGLAGAGEQFF
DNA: TGCGCCAGCAGCTTGGGCCTAGCGGGAGCGGGTGAGCAGTTCTTC

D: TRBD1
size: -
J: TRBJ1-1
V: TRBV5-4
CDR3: CAINRGNTEAFF
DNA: TGTGCCATTAACAGGGGTAACACTGAAGCTTTCTTT

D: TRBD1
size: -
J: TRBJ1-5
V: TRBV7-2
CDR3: CASSWTGGYSNQPQHF
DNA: TGTGCCAGCAGCTGGACAGGGGGCTATAGCAATCAGCCCCAGCATTTT

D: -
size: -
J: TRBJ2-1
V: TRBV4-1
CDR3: CASSQVTGSYNEQFF
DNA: TGCGCCAGCAGCCAAGTGACGGGTTCCTACAATGAGCAGTTCTTC

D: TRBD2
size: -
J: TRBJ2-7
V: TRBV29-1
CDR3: CSVKDSGRASPEQYF
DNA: TGCAGCGTCAAGGATAGCGGGAGGGCGTCCCCCGAGCAGTACTTC

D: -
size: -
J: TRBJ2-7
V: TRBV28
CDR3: CASSLSGWNYEQYF
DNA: TGTGCCAGCAGTTTATCAGGGTGGAATTACGAGCAGTACTTC

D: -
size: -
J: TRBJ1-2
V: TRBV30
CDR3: CAWSETANYGYTF
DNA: TGTGCCTGGAGTGAAACAGCCAACTATGGCTACACCTTC

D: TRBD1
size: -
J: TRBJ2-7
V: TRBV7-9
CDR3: CASSLDRVSYEQYF
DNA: TGTGCCAGCAGCTTGGACAGGGTGTCCTACGAGCAGTACTTC

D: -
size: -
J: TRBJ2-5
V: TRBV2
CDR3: CASLRTTGGTQYF
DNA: TGTGCCAGCCTTCGGACCACCGGAGGGACCCAGTACTTC

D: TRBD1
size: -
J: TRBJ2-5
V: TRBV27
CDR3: CASKIRGQGTQETQYF
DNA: TGTGCCAGCAAAATCAGGGGACAGGGGACCCAAGAGACCCAGTACTTC

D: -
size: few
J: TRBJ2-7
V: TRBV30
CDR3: CAWNTNKAQGSDEQYF
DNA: TGTGCCTGGAACACGAATAAGGCACAGGGTAGCGACGAGCAGTACTTC

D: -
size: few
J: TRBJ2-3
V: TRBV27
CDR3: CASSLERGTDTQYF
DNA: TGTGCCAGCAGTTTGGAGCGGGGCACAGATACGCAGTATTTT

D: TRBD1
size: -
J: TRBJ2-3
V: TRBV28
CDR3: CASTSSGTGGESDTQYF
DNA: TGTGCCAGCACTTCCTCCGGGACAGGGGGCGAATCAGATACGCAGTATTTT

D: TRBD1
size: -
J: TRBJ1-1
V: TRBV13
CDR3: CASSTTGQMNTEAFF
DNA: TGTGCCAGCAGCACCACGGGACAGATGAACACTGAAGCTTTCTTT

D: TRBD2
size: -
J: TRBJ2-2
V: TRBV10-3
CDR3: CAIARQLAGETGELFF
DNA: TGTGCCATCGCCCGACAACTAGCGGGAGAGACCGGGGAGCTGTTTTTT

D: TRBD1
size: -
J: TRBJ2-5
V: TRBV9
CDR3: CASSVADRVQETQYF
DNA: TGTGCCAGCAGCGTAGCGGACAGGGTACAAGAGACCCAGTACTTC

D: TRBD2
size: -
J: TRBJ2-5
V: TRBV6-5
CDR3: CASGGLLQETQYF
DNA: TGTGCCTCGGGGGGGCTCCTCCAGGAGACCCAGTACTTC

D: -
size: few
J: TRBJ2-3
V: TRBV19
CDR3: CASMQGDPTDTQYF
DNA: TGTGCCAGTATGCAGGGTGACCCCACAGATACGCAGTATTTT

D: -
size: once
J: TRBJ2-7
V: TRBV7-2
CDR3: CASSPGYEQYF
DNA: TGTGCCAGCAGCCCGGGCTACGAGCAGTACTTC

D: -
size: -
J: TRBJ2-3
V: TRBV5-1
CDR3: CASSPRGQYPDTQYF
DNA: TGCGCCAGCAGCCCCCGTGGACAGTATCCAGATACGCAGTATTTT

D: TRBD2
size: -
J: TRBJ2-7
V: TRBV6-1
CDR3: CASSQGLARSYEQYF
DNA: TGTGCCAGCAGTCAGGGACTAGCGAGATCCTACGAGCAGTACTTC

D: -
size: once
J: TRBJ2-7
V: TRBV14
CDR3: CASSPFPTRSKQYF
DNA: TGTGCCAGCAGCCCGTTCCCCACCCGGTCCAAGCAGTACTTC

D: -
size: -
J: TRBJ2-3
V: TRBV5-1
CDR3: CASSLGQTTQYF
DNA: TGCGCCAGCAGCTTGGGACAGACCACGCAGTATTTT

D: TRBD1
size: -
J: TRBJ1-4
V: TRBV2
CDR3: CASTRTKGAGEKLFF
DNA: TGTGCCAGCACCAGAACGAAGGGGGCAGGAGAAAAACTGTTTTTT

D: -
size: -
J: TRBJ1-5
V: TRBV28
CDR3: CASSSGGSNQPQHF
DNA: TGTGCCAGCAGTTCGGGGGGCAGCAATCAGCCCCAGCATTTT

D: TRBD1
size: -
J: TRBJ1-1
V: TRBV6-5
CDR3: CASRDRGGSGTEAFF
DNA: TGTGCCAGCAGGGACAGGGGAGGAAGTGGCACTGAAGCTTTCTTT

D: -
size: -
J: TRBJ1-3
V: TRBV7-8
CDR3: CASSLPGHSSGNTIYF
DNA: TGTGCCAGCAGCTTACCAGGTCACTCGTCTGGAAACACCATATATTTT

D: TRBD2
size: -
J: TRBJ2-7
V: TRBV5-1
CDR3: CASSLDGRRTYEQYF
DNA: TGCGCCAGCAGCTTGGACGGGAGGCGTACCTACGAGCAGTACTTC

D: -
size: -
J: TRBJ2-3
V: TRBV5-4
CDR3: CASSNGGTKATQYF
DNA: TGTGCCAGCAGCAACGGAGGGACGAAGGCTACGCAGTATTTT

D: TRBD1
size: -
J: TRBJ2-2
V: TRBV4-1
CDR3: CASSLDRASMELFF
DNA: TGCGCCAGCAGTCTGGACAGGGCCTCTATGGAGCTGTTTTTT

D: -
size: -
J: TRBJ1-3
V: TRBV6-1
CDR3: CASSEARGLGNTIYF
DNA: TGTGCCAGCAGTGAAGCGCGAGGGTTAGGAAACACCATATATTTT

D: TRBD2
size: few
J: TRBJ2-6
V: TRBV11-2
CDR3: CASSPGLAPNVLTF
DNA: TGTGCCAGCAGCCCCGGACTAGCCCCTAACGTCCTGACTTTC

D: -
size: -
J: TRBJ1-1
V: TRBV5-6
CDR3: CASSLSENTEAFF
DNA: TGTGCCAGCAGCTTGTCAGAGAACACTGAAGCTTTCTTT

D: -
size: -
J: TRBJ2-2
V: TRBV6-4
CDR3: CASSDSEGGELFF
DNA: TGTGCCAGCAGTGACTCGGAGGGCGGGGAGCTGTTTTTT

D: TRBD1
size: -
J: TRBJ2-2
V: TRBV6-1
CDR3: CASSGRQGAGTGELFF
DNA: TGTGCCAGCAGTGGACGGCAGGGGGCCGGCACCGGGGAGCTGTTTTTT

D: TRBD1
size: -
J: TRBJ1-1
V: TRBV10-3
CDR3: CATAGGTEAFF
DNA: TGTGCCACAGCAGGGGGCACTGAAGCTTTCTTT

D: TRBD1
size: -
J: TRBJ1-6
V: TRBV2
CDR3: CASSLPQGVDSPLHF
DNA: TGTGCCAGCAGTCTACCGCAGGGGGTGGATTCACCCCTCCACTTT

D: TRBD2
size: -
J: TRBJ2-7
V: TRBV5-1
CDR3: CASRWRPSGRSYEQYF
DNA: TGCGCCAGCCGGTGGCGTCCTAGCGGGAGGTCCTACGAGCAGTACTTC

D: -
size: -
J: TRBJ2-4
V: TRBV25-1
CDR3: CASSESGGEAKNIQYF
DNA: TGTGCCAGCAGTGAATCTGGGGGCGAAGCCAAAAACATTCAGTACTTC

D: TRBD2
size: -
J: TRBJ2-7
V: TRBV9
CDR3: CASSPNLAGAHYEQYF
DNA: TGTGCCAGCAGCCCCAACTTAGCGGGAGCCCATTACGAGCAGTACTTC

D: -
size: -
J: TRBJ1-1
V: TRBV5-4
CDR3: CASSSTGVYTEAFF
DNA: TGTGCCAGCAGCTCTACCGGGGTTTACACTGAAGCTTTCTTT

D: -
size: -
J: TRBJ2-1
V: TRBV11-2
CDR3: CASSLGPGQGEQFF
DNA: TGTGCCAGCAGCTTAGGGCCCGGGCAGGGTGAGCAGTTCTTC

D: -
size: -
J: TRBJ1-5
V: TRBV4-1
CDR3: CASSQSNPGGGGDQPQHF
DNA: TGCGCCAGCAGCCAATCTAATCCGGGGGGAGGGGGAGATCAGCCCCAGCATTTT

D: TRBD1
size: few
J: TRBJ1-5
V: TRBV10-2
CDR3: CARTKTGYQPQHF
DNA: TGCGCCAGAACTAAGACAGGGTATCAGCCCCAGCATTTT

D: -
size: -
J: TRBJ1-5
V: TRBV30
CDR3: CAWSLGEVQPQHF
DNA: TGTGCCTGGAGTTTAGGGGAGGTCCAGCCCCAGCATTTT